This TCR beta chain is from a study of vaccination and CD4 T cells after COVID-19. Background on the study: The convalescents were made up of six males and four females, two of whom were Hispanic. Researchers treated cells with overlapping spike peptides taken from SARS-CoV-2, HCoV-NL63, HCoV-OC43 and HCoV-229E.

V was shortened by 4 bases and J by 0 bases, with 16 bases between the two germline ends. This CDR3 is built from 16 residues. Germline assignment: CDR1 DFQATT and CDR2 SNEGSKA (reference sequence). Stated treatment: approximately 10-day PBMC culture with coronavirus spike peptide pools or control peptides (ViraFEST assay). Ahead of the COVID-19 pandemic (2011-2018), the CD4+ T cells of the unexposed donor were collected. In the ViraFEST assay, peptide-pool expansion preceded TCR sequencing of expanded clonotypes. In regard to this clonotype: Its antigen remains unknown.

The assay that was used to sequence DNA from cultured CD4+ T cells was the Oncomine TCR Beta short-read assay. TCRdb reprocessed the PCR reads with MiXCR, giving one entry per CDR3 protein. The repertoire includes more than 6,000 distinct CDR3 sequences, about 70% of them detected once, and 36% sits in the top ten. The receptor's source is a human donor in good health. Sequences were obtained from CD4+ T cells from blood, cultured in vitro. The V and J genes are TRBV20-1 and TRBJ1-5; weak D call: TRBD1 (6 bases). The CDR3 sequence is CSAILGAGDSNQPQHF. CDR3 coding DNA: TGCAGTGCTATTCTGGGCGCAGGGGATAGCAATCAGCCCCAGCATTTT.